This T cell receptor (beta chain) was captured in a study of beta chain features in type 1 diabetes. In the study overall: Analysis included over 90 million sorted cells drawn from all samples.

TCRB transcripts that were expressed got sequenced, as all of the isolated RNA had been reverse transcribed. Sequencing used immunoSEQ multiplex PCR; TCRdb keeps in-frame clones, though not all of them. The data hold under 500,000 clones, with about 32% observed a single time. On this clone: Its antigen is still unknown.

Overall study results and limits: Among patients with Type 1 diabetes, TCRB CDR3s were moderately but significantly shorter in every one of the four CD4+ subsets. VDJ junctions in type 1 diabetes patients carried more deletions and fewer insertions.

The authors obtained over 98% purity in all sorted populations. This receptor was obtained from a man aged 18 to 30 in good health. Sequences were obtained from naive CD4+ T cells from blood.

CDR3 loop: CASNGRRAGELFF. The CDR3 DNA sequence: TGTGCCAGCAACGGCCGTAGGGCCGGGGAGCTGTTTTTT. The chain employs TRBV2 and TRBJ2-2; no clear D. Germline CDR1 reads SNHLY; CDR2 reads FYNNEI. Trimming took off 7 bases at V and 6 bases at J, with 12 bases between the two ends. The CDR3 covers 13 residues. The full variable domain, with the rest looked up from reference TRBV2 and TRBJ2-2, is EPEVTQTPSHQVTQMGQEVILRCVPISNHLYFYWYRQILGQKVEFLVSFYNNEISEKSEIFDDQFSVERPDGSNFTLKIRSTKLEDSAMYFCASNGRRAGELFFGEGSRLTVL.